These T cell receptor beta chains were read from a single sample in a study of blood T cells in healthy people across ages. TCRdb recomputed calls from the 5' RACE reads with MiXCR, one row per CDR3 protein. The sample records about 900,000 distinct CDR3 sequences, roughly 48% being singletons. The sequenced sample consisted of blood. The source is a man under 40 in good health. CDR3s include the opening cysteine and the closing phenylalanine or tryptophan. Fields, in order: D gene, J gene, V gene, clone size, CDR3 protein, CDR3 DNA. A D gene is named only where the DNA matches it firmly. Size is omitted from some rows. Given values are once, few, many or a class for expanded clones.

D gene: TRBD1
J gene: TRBJ1-2
V gene: TRBV7-9
clone size: few
CDR3 protein: CASSPPGQGAIRSYTF
CDR3 DNA: TGTGCCAGCAGCCCCCCGGGACAGGGGGCTATTAGGAGCTACACCTTC

D gene: .
J gene: TRBJ2-1
V gene: TRBV7-2
clone size: .
CDR3 protein: CASSLRMNNEQFF
CDR3 DNA: TGTGCCAGCAGCTTGCGGATGAACAATGAGCAGTTCTTC

D gene: .
J gene: TRBJ2-7
V gene: TRBV6-6
clone size: few
CDR3 protein: CASSSKYSYEQYF
CDR3 DNA: TGTGCCAGCAGTTCTAAATACAGCTACGAGCAGTACTTC

D gene: .
J gene: TRBJ2-3
V gene: TRBV9
clone size: once
CDR3 protein: CASSVFDGSTDTQYF
CDR3 DNA: TGTGCCAGCAGCGTCTTCGACGGAAGCACAGATACGCAGTATTTT

D gene: .
J gene: TRBJ2-7
V gene: TRBV3-1
clone size: .
CDR3 protein: CASSQDRPNRGEQYF
CDR3 DNA: TGTGCCAGCAGTCAAGATAGACCGAATCGCGGCGAGCAGTACTTC

D gene: .
J gene: TRBJ2-1
V gene: TRBV28
clone size: .
CDR3 protein: CASSMDTFYNEQFF
CDR3 DNA: TGTGCCAGCAGTATGGACACTTTCTACAATGAGCAGTTCTTC

D gene: TRBD1
J gene: TRBJ1-4
V gene: TRBV7-9
clone size: .
CDR3 protein: CASSQTGGGGEKLFF
CDR3 DNA: TGTGCCAGCAGCCAGACAGGGGGAGGAGGTGAAAAACTGTTTTTT

D gene: TRBD1
J gene: TRBJ1-2
V gene: TRBV20-1
clone size: .
CDR3 protein: CSARATGGRYYGYTF
CDR3 DNA: TGCAGTGCTAGAGCAACAGGGGGGCGATACTATGGCTACACCTTC

D gene: .
J gene: TRBJ1-2
V gene: TRBV24-1
clone size: few
CDR3 protein: CATSDSETLYGYTF
CDR3 DNA: TGTGCCACCAGTGATTCGGAGACCCTCTATGGCTACACCTTC

D gene: TRBD2
J gene: TRBJ2-7
V gene: TRBV7-3
clone size: few
CDR3 protein: CASSVAGGITYEQYF
CDR3 DNA: TGTGCCAGCAGCGTAGCGGGGGGTATAACCTACGAGCAGTACTTC

D gene: .
J gene: TRBJ1-5
V gene: TRBV7-2
clone size: .
CDR3 protein: CASSLGHSSNQPQHF
CDR3 DNA: TGTGCCAGCAGCTTGGGGCATAGTAGCAATCAGCCCCAGCATTTT

D gene: .
J gene: TRBJ2-1
V gene: TRBV10-3
clone size: .
CDR3 protein: CAISGGYSYNEQFF
CDR3 DNA: TGTGCCATCAGCGGGGGATACTCCTACAATGAGCAGTTCTTC

D gene: TRBD2
J gene: TRBJ2-7
V gene: TRBV9
clone size: .
CDR3 protein: CASSVGLASEQYF
CDR3 DNA: TGTGCCAGCAGCGTAGGACTAGCAAGCGAGCAGTACTTC

D gene: .
J gene: TRBJ2-3
V gene: TRBV5-1
clone size: few
CDR3 protein: CASGTGISTDTQYF
CDR3 DNA: TGCGCCAGCGGAACCGGGATTTCCACAGATACGCAGTATTTT

D gene: TRBD2
J gene: TRBJ2-7
V gene: TRBV9
clone size: .
CDR3 protein: CASSAGLAGVVEQYF
CDR3 DNA: TGTGCCAGCAGCGCTGGACTAGCGGGGGTGGTCGAGCAGTACTTC

D gene: .
J gene: TRBJ2-7
V gene: TRBV21-1
clone size: .
CDR3 protein: CARSKDLSYEQYF
CDR3 DNA: TGTGCCAGAAGCAAAGACCTATCCTACGAGCAGTACTTC

D gene: TRBD1
J gene: TRBJ2-1
V gene: TRBV20-1
clone size: few
CDR3 protein: CSARARGWDRVVNEQFF
CDR3 DNA: TGCAGTGCTAGGGCACGAGGTTGGGACAGGGTAGTCAATGAGCAGTTCTTC

D gene: TRBD1
J gene: TRBJ2-7
V gene: TRBV5-1
clone size: .
CDR3 protein: CASSLGQGSGSYEQYF
CDR3 DNA: TGCGCCAGCAGCCTAGGACAGGGGTCTGGCTCCTACGAGCAGTACTTC

D gene: TRBD1
J gene: TRBJ1-1
V gene: TRBV4-3
clone size: .
CDR3 protein: CASSQGGQGGTEAFF
CDR3 DNA: TGCGCCAGCAGCCAAGGAGGACAGGGTGGCACTGAAGCTTTCTTT

D gene: .
J gene: TRBJ2-4
V gene: TRBV12-3/TRBV12-4
clone size: .
CDR3 protein: CASGGNKNIQYF
CDR3 DNA: TGTGCCAGTGGCGGCAACAAAAACATTCAGTACTTC

D gene: .
J gene: TRBJ2-7
V gene: TRBV27
clone size: .
CDR3 protein: CASSEAGINSYEQYF
CDR3 DNA: TGTGCCAGCAGCGAAGCGGGTATCAACTCCTACGAGCAGTACTTC

D gene: .
J gene: TRBJ1-1
V gene: TRBV5-5
clone size: few
CDR3 protein: CASRRAGQLNTEAFF
CDR3 DNA: TGTGCCAGCAGACGAGCGGGACAACTCAACACTGAAGCTTTCTTT

D gene: .
J gene: TRBJ1-2
V gene: TRBV7-2
clone size: .
CDR3 protein: CASSQTDVFHGYTF
CDR3 DNA: TGTGCCAGCAGCCAGACCGACGTATTTCATGGCTACACCTTC

D gene: .
J gene: TRBJ1-3
V gene: TRBV3-1
clone size: few
CDR3 protein: CASSQGTAHTIYF
CDR3 DNA: TGTGCCAGCAGCCAAGGGACAGCGCACACCATATATTTT

D gene: .
J gene: TRBJ2-7
V gene: TRBV20-1
clone size: once
CDR3 protein: CSARSGTAGDEQYF
CDR3 DNA: TGCAGTGCTAGGTCCGGGACCGCAGGCGACGAGCAGTACTTC

D gene: TRBD1
J gene: TRBJ2-3
V gene: TRBV11-2
clone size: .
CDR3 protein: CTSSLVRQGRGTDTQYF
CDR3 DNA: TGTACCAGCAGCTTAGTTCGACAGGGTAGGGGGACAGATACGCAGTATTTT

D gene: .
J gene: TRBJ2-1
V gene: TRBV20-1
clone size: .
CDR3 protein: CSARETRWGHNEQFF
CDR3 DNA: TGCAGTGCTAGAGAGACTAGGTGGGGTCACAATGAGCAGTTCTTC

D gene: .
J gene: TRBJ2-7
V gene: TRBV28
clone size: .
CDR3 protein: CASRFTGDGPYEQYF
CDR3 DNA: TGTGCCAGCAGGTTTACAGGAGATGGGCCCTACGAGCAGTACTTC

D gene: TRBD1
J gene: TRBJ2-1
V gene: TRBV3-1
clone size: .
CDR3 protein: CASSQPNRGGNEQFF
CDR3 DNA: TGTGCCAGCAGCCAACCAAACAGGGGTGGCAATGAGCAGTTCTTC

D gene: .
J gene: TRBJ2-7
V gene: TRBV6-6
clone size: .
CDR3 protein: CASRLGRIGYEQYF
CDR3 DNA: TGTGCCAGCAGACTCGGCCGAATAGGCTACGAGCAGTACTTC

D gene: .
J gene: TRBJ2-7
V gene: TRBV7-2
clone size: .
CDR3 protein: CASSYQAISSYEQYF
CDR3 DNA: TGTGCCAGCAGCTACCAGGCCATTAGCTCCTACGAGCAGTACTTC

D gene: .
J gene: TRBJ2-5
V gene: TRBV20-1
clone size: .
CDR3 protein: CSARDKWRGQETQYF
CDR3 DNA: TGCAGTGCTAGAGATAAATGGCGGGGCCAAGAGACCCAGTACTTC

D gene: .
J gene: TRBJ2-1
V gene: TRBV6-1
clone size: .
CDR3 protein: CASSERGYEQFF
CDR3 DNA: TGTGCCAGCAGTGAACGGGGCTATGAGCAGTTCTTC

D gene: .
J gene: TRBJ2-3
V gene: TRBV12-3/TRBV12-4
clone size: few
CDR3 protein: CASSPRTVSTDTQYF
CDR3 DNA: TGTGCCAGCAGCCCCCGGACGGTAAGCACAGATACGCAGTATTTT

D gene: .
J gene: TRBJ1-2
V gene: TRBV3-1
clone size: few
CDR3 protein: CAVSQGYYGYTF
CDR3 DNA: TGTGCCGTATCACAGGGATACTATGGCTACACCTTC

D gene: .
J gene: TRBJ2-1
V gene: TRBV20-1
clone size: few
CDR3 protein: CSATTSLSSYNEQFF
CDR3 DNA: TGCAGTGCGACAACTAGCCTGAGCTCCTACAATGAGCAGTTCTTC

D gene: .
J gene: TRBJ2-3
V gene: TRBV2
clone size: .
CDR3 protein: CASRLDTTDTQYF
CDR3 DNA: TGTGCCAGCAGGTTGGACACCACAGATACGCAGTATTTT

D gene: TRBD2
J gene: TRBJ2-5
V gene: TRBV9
clone size: .
CDR3 protein: CASSVQGGTSGFQETQYF
CDR3 DNA: TGTGCCAGCAGCGTACAGGGAGGGACTAGCGGCTTCCAAGAGACCCAGTACTTC

D gene: TRBD2
J gene: TRBJ2-1
V gene: TRBV7-8
clone size: .
CDR3 protein: CASSPAGGGNYNEQFF
CDR3 DNA: TGTGCCAGCAGCCCGGCTGGGGGGGGTAACTACAATGAGCAGTTCTTC

D gene: TRBD1
J gene: TRBJ1-4
V gene: TRBV29-1
clone size: few
CDR3 protein: CSAMAGGEKLFF
CDR3 DNA: TGCAGCGCGATGGCAGGGGGTGAAAAACTGTTTTTT

D gene: .
J gene: TRBJ2-7
V gene: TRBV28
clone size: .
CDR3 protein: CASSPSQGQTYEQYF
CDR3 DNA: TGTGCCAGCAGTCCCTCCCAGGGGCAAACCTACGAGCAGTACTTC

D gene: TRBD2
J gene: TRBJ2-1
V gene: TRBV5-6
clone size: .
CDR3 protein: CASSSLQWTSGEPNEQFF
CDR3 DNA: TGTGCCAGCAGCTCGCTACAATGGACTAGCGGGGAGCCTAATGAGCAGTTCTTC

D gene: .
J gene: TRBJ1-6
V gene: TRBV4-2
clone size: .
CDR3 protein: CASSQGRQSSYNSPLHF
CDR3 DNA: TGTGCCAGCAGCCAAGGACGGCAGAGCTCCTATAATTCACCCCTCCACTTT

D gene: .
J gene: TRBJ2-1
V gene: TRBV10-3
clone size: many
CDR3 protein: CAISDPGGVVGYEQFF
CDR3 DNA: TGTGCCATCAGTGACCCCGGAGGGGTGGTAGGATATGAGCAGTTCTTC

D gene: TRBD1
J gene: TRBJ1-2
V gene: TRBV27
clone size: .
CDR3 protein: CASKGQPNYGYTF
CDR3 DNA: TGTGCCAGCAAGGGACAGCCTAACTATGGCTACACCTTC

D gene: .
J gene: TRBJ2-7
V gene: TRBV29-1
clone size: .
CDR3 protein: CSVEDHGGPGEQYF
CDR3 DNA: TGCAGCGTTGAAGATCACGGGGGGCCCGGCGAGCAGTACTTC

D gene: TRBD2
J gene: TRBJ2-3
V gene: TRBV4-2
clone size: .
CDR3 protein: CASSPTLAGATDTQYF
CDR3 DNA: TGTGCCAGCAGCCCCACGTTAGCGGGGGCGACAGATACGCAGTATTTT

D gene: .
J gene: TRBJ1-5
V gene: TRBV7-2
clone size: few
CDR3 protein: CASSADRNNQPQHF
CDR3 DNA: TGTGCCAGCAGCGCGGACAGAAACAATCAGCCCCAGCATTTT

D gene: TRBD2
J gene: TRBJ2-3
V gene: TRBV2
clone size: .
CDR3 protein: CASSSSGGAITDTQYF
CDR3 DNA: TGTGCCAGCTCTTCTAGCGGGGGGGCCATCACAGATACGCAGTATTTT

D gene: .
J gene: TRBJ1-5
V gene: TRBV6-1
clone size: many
CDR3 protein: CASSEPGISNQPQHF
CDR3 DNA: TGTGCCAGCAGTGAGCCAGGGATTAGCAATCAGCCCCAGCATTTT

D gene: .
J gene: TRBJ2-7
V gene: TRBV6-1
clone size: .
CDR3 protein: CASSELWSSYEQYF
CDR3 DNA: TGTGCCAGCAGTGAACTGTGGAGCTCCTACGAGCAGTACTTC

D gene: .
J gene: TRBJ1-2
V gene: TRBV4-1
clone size: .
CDR3 protein: CASSQAASSPGTAYGYTF
CDR3 DNA: TGCGCCAGCAGCCAAGCAGCCTCATCCCCCGGGACGGCCTATGGCTACACCTTC

D gene: TRBD2
J gene: TRBJ2-3
V gene: TRBV4-1
clone size: few
CDR3 protein: CASNERAGRTDTQYF
CDR3 DNA: TGCGCCAGCAACGAAAGGGCCGGGAGGACAGATACGCAGTATTTT